These 11 T cell receptor beta chains share one sample of origin, sequenced in a study of OX40 agonist ivuxolimab in advanced cancers. Generated by immunoSEQ multiplex PCR, the TCRdb table keeps only in-frame clones and is missing some. The table records about 82,000 clones, approximately 85% of them present only once. Sequences were derived from CD4+ or CD8+ T cells sorted from blood, sampled in a trial of the OX40 agonist ivuxolimab. Source of these receptors: an adult with an advanced solid tumor such as melanoma, head and neck, liver or kidney cancer.

The gene calls are TRBV18 and TRBJ2-7; TRBD1 or TRBD2 may be the D gene (5 bases each). The V end was cut by 3 bases, the J end by 7 bases, with 19 bases between. Germline loops: CDR1 KGHSH, CDR2 LQKENI. The CDR3 totals 15 residues. The CDR3 sequence is CASSPGTAPELEQYV. The CDR3 DNA reads as TGTGCCAGCTCACCGGGGACGGCCCCTGAATTGGAGCAGTACGTC.

The genes are TRBV28 and TRBJ1-5; weak D call: TRBD1 (6 bases). V lost 2 bases and J 7 bases, leaving 9 bases between the germline ends. The germline V gene encodes CDR1 MDHEN and CDR2 SYDVKM. This CDR3 is built from 13 residues. CDR3 region: CASSLPQGQPQHF. CDR3 DNA: TGTGCCAGCAGTTTACCCCAGGGGCAGCCCCAGCATTTT.

In DNA, the CDR3 is TGCGCCAGCAGCCAAGGGGGTACAGGGAGGAACACCGGGGAGCTGTTTTTT. It specifies CASSQGGTGRNTGELFF. V usage is TRBV4-1 and J usage is TRBJ2-2; possible D gene TRBD1, 6 bases. V shed 1 base and J shed 1 base, with 13 bases lying between them. Germline CDR1 and CDR2: MGHRA and YSYEKL. The CDR3 is 17 amino acids.

The chain links TRBV4-1 to TRBJ2-1; D possibly corresponds to TRBD1 (5 bases). With 4 bases removed from V and 7 bases from J, the gap between germline ends came to 14 bases. This CDR3 comprises 14 residues. Germline CDR1 is MGHRA and CDR2 is YSYEKL. CDR3 amino acids: CASSRGAPRNEQFF. Written as DNA, the CDR3 is TGCGCCAGCAGCCGGGGCGCTCCTAGGAATGAGCAGTTCTTC.

The chain carries TRBV28 and TRBJ2-3, with 8 bases lining up with TRBD2. Germline CDR1 reads MDHEN; CDR2 reads SYDVKM. CDR3 length equals 14 residues. V shed 7 bases and J 6 bases; nucleotides not matched to a gene: 9. The CDR3 here is CASIHGGDVDTQYF. The CDR3, as DNA: TGTGCCAGCATCCACGGGGGGGATGTGGATACGCAGTATTTT.

The V and J genes are TRBV7-9 and TRBJ1-2, with TRBD1 identical over 7 bases. Germline V gives CDR1 SEHNR, CDR2 FQNEAQ (reference sequence). The CDR3 has 15 amino acids. Losses at the gene ends were 5 bases for V and 6 bases for J; bases not matched to a gene: 12. CDR3 residues: CASSLTTGTKDGYTF. The CDR3 DNA reads TGTGCCAGCAGCCTAACGACAGGGACGAAGGATGGCTACACCTTC.

This clone came up once. V gene TRBV11-2 combines with J gene TRBJ2-1; TRBD2 agrees at 8 bases. After removal of 1 base from V and 7 bases from J, the junction contained 6 bases not matched to a gene. The CDR3 totals 15 residues. CDR1 SGHAT and CDR2 FQNNGV come from the germline V gene. Here the CDR3 DNA reads TGTGCCAGCAGCTTAGCGGGGGGGGTTTGGAATGAGCAGTTCTTC. Its protein product is CASSLAGGVWNEQFF.

The chain employs TRBV9 and TRBJ1-5; D might be TRBD1 (5 bases). The length of the CDR3 is 16 residues. Germline CDR1 and CDR2: SGDLS and YYNGEE. V was cut by 4 bases and J by 3 bases, with 17 bases left in between. The CDR3 reads CASSPRGEQNNQPQHF. The CDR3 DNA sequence: TGTGCCAGCAGCCCCCGGGGGGAACAGAACAATCAGCCCCAGCATTTT.

The rearrangement links TRBV15 to TRBJ2-7; D gene unclear. Trimming pared 0 bases from V and 5 bases from J, leaving 8 bases between. Germline loops: CDR1 LNHNV, CDR2 YYDKDF (reference sequence). The CDR3 contains 13 residues. The chain's CDR3 is CATSREVANEQYF. CDR3 bases: TGTGCCACCAGCAGAGAAGTGGCAAACGAGCAGTACTTC.

The chain is built from TRBV5-5 and TRBJ2-6; possible D gene TRBD1, 6 bases. The V end lost 0 bases, the J end lost 0 bases, and 13 bases lay between the germline ends. The CDR3 extends over 18 amino acids. Germline CDR1 and CDR2: SGHKS and YYEKEE (reference sequence). CDR3 amino acids: CASSLETGLPSGANVLTF. The CDR3 DNA is TGTGCCAGCAGCTTGGAGACAGGACTCCCCTCTGGGGCCAACGTCCTGACTTTC.

The rearrangement links TRBV18 to TRBJ1-1, with a weak D call TRBD1 (6 bases). Looked up from germline, CDR1 is KGHSH and CDR2 is LQKENI. The V end was cut by 6 bases, the J end by 4 bases, with 15 bases between. This CDR3 contains 14 residues. CDR3 DNA: TGTGCCAGCTCCGAAGGGGGGGGGTTCACTGAAGCTTTCTTT. It yields the protein CASSEGGGFTEAFF. The complete variable domain, with remaining parts taken from reference TRBV18 and TRBJ1-1, reads NAGVMQNPRHLVRRRGQEARLRCSPMKGHSHVYWYRQLPEEGLKFMVYLQKENIIDESGMPKERFSAEFPKEGPSILRIQQVVRGDSAAYFCASSEGGGFTEAFFGQGTRLTVV.